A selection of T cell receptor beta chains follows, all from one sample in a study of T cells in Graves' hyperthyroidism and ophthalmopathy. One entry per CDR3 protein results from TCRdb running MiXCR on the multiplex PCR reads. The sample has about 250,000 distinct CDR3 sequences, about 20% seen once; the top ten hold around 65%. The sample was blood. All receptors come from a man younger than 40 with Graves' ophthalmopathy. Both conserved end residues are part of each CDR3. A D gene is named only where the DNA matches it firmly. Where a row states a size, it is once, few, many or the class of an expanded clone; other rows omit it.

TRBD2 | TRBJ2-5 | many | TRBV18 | TGTGCCAGCTCACCACTAGCGGGAGAGGGGGAGACCCAGTACTTC | CASSPLAGEGETQYF
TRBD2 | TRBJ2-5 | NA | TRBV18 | TGTGCCAGCTCACCACGAGCGGGAGTAGGAAAAGAGACCCAGTACTTC | CASSPRAGVGKETQYF
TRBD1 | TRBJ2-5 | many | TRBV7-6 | TGTGCCAGCAGCTTACGGCGGACAGGGTTAGACCAGTACTTC | CASSLRRTGLDQYF
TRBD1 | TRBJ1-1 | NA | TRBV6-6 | TGTGCCAGCAGTTACTACAACAGGGGCCGCCTGAACACTGAAGCTTTCTTT | CASSYYNRGRLNTEAFF
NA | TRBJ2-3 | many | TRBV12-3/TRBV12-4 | TGTGCCAGCAGTTTGAGGTTTTCAGATACGCAGTATTTT | CASSLRFSDTQYF
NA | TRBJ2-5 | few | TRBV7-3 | TGTGCCAGCAGCCAAAGGCCAGAGACCCAGTACTTC | CASSQRPETQYF
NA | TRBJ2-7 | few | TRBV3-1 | TGTGCCAGCAGCTTCCGGGAGCGAGGTAACGAGCAGTACTTC | CASSFRERGNEQYF
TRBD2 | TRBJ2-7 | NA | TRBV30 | TGTGCATGGACTAGCGAATACTACGAGCAGTACTTC | CAWTSEYYEQYF
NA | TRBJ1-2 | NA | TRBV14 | TGTGCCAGCAGCCAAGAAGGGGGATATGGCTACACCTTC | CASSQEGGYGYTF
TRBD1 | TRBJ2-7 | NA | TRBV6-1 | TGTGCCAGCAGCGGGACAGGTCTTGGTTACGAGCAGTACTTC | CASSGTGLGYEQYF
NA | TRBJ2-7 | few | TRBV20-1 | TGCAGTGCTATTACAGGGAGCTACGAGCAGTACTTC | CSAITGSYEQYF
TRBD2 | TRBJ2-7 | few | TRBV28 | TGTGCCAGCAGTCTGAGCGGGAGGGTCTACGAGCAGTACTTC | CASSLSGRVYEQYF
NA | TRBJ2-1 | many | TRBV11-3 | TGTGCCAGCAGCTGGGGCAGGGGTGAGTACAATGAGCAGTTCTTC | CASSWGRGEYNEQFF
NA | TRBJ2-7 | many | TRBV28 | TGTGCCAGCAGTTTATCCCCGCACCTAAGGACCGAGCAGTACTTC | CASSLSPHLRTEQYF
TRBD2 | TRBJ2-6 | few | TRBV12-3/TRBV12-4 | TGTGCCAGCGGTACTAGCGGGAGGGCGGCTGGGGCCAACGTCCTGACTTTC | CASGTSGRAAGANVLTF
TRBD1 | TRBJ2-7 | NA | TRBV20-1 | TGCAGTGCTAGAGATGTGGGACAGGGGGCAGGTGGGCAGTACTTC | CSARDVGQGAGGQYF
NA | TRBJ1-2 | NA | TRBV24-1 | TGTGCCACCAGTGTAGGTCCCGCGGCTGGCTACACCTTC | CATSVGPAAGYTF
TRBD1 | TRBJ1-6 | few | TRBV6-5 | TGTGCCAGCAGTTACTCGTGGGACAGTAATTCACCCCTCCACTTT | CASSYSWDSNSPLHF
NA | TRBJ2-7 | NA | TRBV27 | TGTGCCAGCAGCTTAAAGGCCTCCGGGACTTACGAGCAGTACTTC | CASSLKASGTYEQYF
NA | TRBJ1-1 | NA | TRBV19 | TGTGCCAGTACCGACACCACGAACACTGAAGCTTTCTTT | CASTDTTNTEAFF
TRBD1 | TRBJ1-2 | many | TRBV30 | TGTGCCTGGAGGACAGGGGGTAACTATGGCTACACCTTC | CAWRTGGNYGYTF
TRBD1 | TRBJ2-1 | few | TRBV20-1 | TGCAGCTCAGGCGAGGCAGGGGGAAACAATGAGCAGTTCTTC | CSSGEAGGNNEQFF
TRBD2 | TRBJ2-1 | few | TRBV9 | TGTGCCAGCAGCGTAGCTAGCGGGGGCTACAATGAGCAGTTCTTC | CASSVASGGYNEQFF
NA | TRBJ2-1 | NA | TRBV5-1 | TGTGCCAGCAGCTCTGGGTCCCCCCTGTTCTTC | CASSSGSPLFF
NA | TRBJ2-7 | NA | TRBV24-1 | TGTGCCACCAGTGATTCGGGCCGCCCATTTTACGAGCAGTACTTC | CATSDSGRPFYEQYF
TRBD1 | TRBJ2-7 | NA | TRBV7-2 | TGTGCCAGCAGTTCCAGGGGGCAGAAGGTCGACGAGCAGTACTTC | CASSSRGQKVDEQYF
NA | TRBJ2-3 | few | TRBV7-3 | TGTGCCAGCAGCGTGGACTTTGGGGCAGATACGCAGTATTTT | CASSVDFGADTQYF
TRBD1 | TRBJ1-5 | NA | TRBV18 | TGTGCCAGCTCGCTCAACAGGGGACTTCGGGGGAGCAATCAGCCCCAGCATTTT | CASSLNRGLRGSNQPQHF
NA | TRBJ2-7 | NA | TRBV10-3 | TGTGCCATCAGCAAGGGTCGAGAGCAGTACTTC | CAISKGREQYF
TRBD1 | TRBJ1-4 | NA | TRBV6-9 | TGTGCCAGCAGTTACCTCCTAGGCGGCTCGAGGCACGCGAGGGGGCGGGAAAAACTGTTTTTT | CASSYLLGGSRHARGREKLFF
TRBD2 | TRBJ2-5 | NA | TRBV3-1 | TGTGCCAGCAGCCCAAGACTGGGACTAGCGGGAGCGACGGAGACCCAGTACTTC | CASSPRLGLAGATETQYF
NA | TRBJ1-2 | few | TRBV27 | TGTGCCAGCAGGCCTCAGGGTTTCGACTATGGCTACACCTTC | CASRPQGFDYGYTF
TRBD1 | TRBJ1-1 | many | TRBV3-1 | TGTGCCAGCAGCCCCAGACAGGGGGCTGGGACTGAAGCTTTCTTT | CASSPRQGAGTEAFF
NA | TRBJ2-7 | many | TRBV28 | TGTGCCAGCACCAGTTTTGGACTTTACGAGCAGTACTTC | CASTSFGLYEQYF
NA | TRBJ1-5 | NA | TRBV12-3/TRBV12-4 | TGTGCCAGCAGTTTAGCCCCAGGGGCCTTAATCAATCAGCCCCAGCATTTT | CASSLAPGALINQPQHF
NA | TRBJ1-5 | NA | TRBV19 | TGTGCCAGTAGTATCCTCACGAGAGAGTTTCAGCCCCAGCATTTT | CASSILTREFQPQHF
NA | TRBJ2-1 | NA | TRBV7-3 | TGTGCCAGCAGCTTAAGTGCGGGTGTAAATGAGCAGTTCTTC | CASSLSAGVNEQFF
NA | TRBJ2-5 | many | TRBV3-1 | TGTGCCAGCAGCCTCTTGGGCTTTCGAGAGACCCAGTACTTC | CASSLLGFRETQYF
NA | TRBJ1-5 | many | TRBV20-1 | TGCAGTGCCTCGGACCTCGGGGATCAGCCCCAGCATTTT | CSASDLGDQPQHF
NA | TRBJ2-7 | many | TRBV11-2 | TGTGCCAGCAGCTTAGTCAGGGGCACGTACGAGCAGTACTTC | CASSLVRGTYEQYF
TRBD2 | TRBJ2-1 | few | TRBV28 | TGTGCCAGCAGTGGGGGGGTAGCGCCGAGCTCCTACAATGAGCAGTTCTTC | CASSGGVAPSSYNEQFF
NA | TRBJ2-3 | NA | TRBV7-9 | TGTGCCAGCAGACTAGTAGGGCTAGCCGCAGATACGCAGTATTTT | CASRLVGLAADTQYF
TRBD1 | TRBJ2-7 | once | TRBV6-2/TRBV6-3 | TGTGCCAGCAGTTACTGGGGACAGGCATCCTACGAGCAGTACTTC | CASSYWGQASYEQYF
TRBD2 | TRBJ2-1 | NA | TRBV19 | TGTGCCAGTAGTACTCCTGGCAGGAGCGGGGCTTATGAGCAGTTCTTC | CASSTPGRSGAYEQFF
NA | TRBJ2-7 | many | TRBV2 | TGTGCCAGCAGTGGAGGCTCAGGGAGAGGACTCTACGAGCAGTACTTC | CASSGGSGRGLYEQYF
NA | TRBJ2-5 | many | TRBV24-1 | TGTGCCACCAGTGATCAACTTTCAGGAGAGACCCAGTACTTC | CATSDQLSGETQYF
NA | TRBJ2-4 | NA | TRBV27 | TGTGCCAGCAGTACCAGTACAGGGGCCAAAAACATTCAGTACTTC | CASSTSTGAKNIQYF
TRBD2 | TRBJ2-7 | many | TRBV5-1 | TGCGCCAGCAGCTTGGGACTAGCGGGAGGTCCCAGCTCCTACGAGCAGTACTTC | CASSLGLAGGPSSYEQYF
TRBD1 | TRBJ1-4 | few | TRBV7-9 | TGTGCCAGCAGCTTAGGGGGACAGGTTAAGGAAAAACTGTTTTTT | CASSLGGQVKEKLFF
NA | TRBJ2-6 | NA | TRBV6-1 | TGTGCCAGCCGAAGGGGGGGCGAAGGGGCCAACGTCCTGACTTTC | CASRRGGEGANVLTF
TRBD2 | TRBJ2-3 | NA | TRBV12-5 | TGTGCTAGTGAACTAGCGGGGGGTGCTAGCACAGATACGCAGTATTTT | CASELAGGASTDTQYF
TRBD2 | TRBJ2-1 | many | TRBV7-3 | TGTGCCAGCAGTTTGGGGAGGGCCAATGAGCAGTTCTTC | CASSLGRANEQFF
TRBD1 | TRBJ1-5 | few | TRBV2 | TGTGCCAGCAGTCAGACAGGGCCCAATCAGCCCCAGCATTTT | CASSQTGPNQPQHF
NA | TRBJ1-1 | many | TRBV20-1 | TGCAGTGCTAGTAACAGGGTCACTGAAGCTTTCTTT | CSASNRVTEAFF